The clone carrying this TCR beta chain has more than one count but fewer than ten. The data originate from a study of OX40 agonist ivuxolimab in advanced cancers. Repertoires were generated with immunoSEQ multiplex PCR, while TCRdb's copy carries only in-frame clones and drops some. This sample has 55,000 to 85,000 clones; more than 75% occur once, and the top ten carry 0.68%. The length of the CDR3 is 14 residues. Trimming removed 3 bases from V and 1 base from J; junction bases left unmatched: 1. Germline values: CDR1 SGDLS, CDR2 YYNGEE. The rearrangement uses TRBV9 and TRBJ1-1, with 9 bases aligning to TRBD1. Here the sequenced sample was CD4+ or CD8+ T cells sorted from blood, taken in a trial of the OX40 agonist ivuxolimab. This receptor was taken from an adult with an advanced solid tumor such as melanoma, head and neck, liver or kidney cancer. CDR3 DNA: TGTGCCAGCAGCGAGACAGGGGGGAACACTGAAGCTTTCTTT. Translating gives CASSETGGNTEAFF. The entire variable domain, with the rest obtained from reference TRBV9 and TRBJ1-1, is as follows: DSGVTQTPKHLITATGQRVTLRCSPRSGDLSVYWYQQSLDQGLQFLIQYYNGEERAKGNILERFSAQQFPDLHSELNLSSLELGDSALYFCASSETGGNTEAFFGQGTRLTVV.